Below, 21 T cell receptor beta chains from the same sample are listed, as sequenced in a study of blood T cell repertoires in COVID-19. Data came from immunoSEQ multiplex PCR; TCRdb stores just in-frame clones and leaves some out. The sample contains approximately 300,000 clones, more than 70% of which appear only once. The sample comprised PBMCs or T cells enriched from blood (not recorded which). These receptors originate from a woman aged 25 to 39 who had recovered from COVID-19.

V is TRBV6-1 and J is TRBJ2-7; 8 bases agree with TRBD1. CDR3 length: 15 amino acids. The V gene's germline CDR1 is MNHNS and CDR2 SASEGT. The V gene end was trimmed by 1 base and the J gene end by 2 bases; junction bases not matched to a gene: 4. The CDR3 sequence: CASSEVMTGAYEQYF. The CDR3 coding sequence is TGTGCCAGCAGTGAAGTGATGACAGGGGCCTACGAGCAGTACTTC.

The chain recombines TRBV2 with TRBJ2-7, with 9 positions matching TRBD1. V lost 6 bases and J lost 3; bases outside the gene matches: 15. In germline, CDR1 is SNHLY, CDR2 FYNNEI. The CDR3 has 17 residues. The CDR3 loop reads CASSVPGQGPPDYEQYF. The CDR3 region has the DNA TGTGCCAGCAGCGTCCCGGGACAGGGACCTCCAGACTACGAGCAGTACTTC.

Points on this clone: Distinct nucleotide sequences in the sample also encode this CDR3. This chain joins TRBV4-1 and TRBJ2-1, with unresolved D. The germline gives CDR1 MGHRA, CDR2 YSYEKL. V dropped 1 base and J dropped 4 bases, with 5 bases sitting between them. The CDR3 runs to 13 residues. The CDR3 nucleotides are TGCGCCAGCAGCCAAGGGCCGTACAATGAGCAGTTCTTC. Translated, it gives CASSQGPYNEQFF.

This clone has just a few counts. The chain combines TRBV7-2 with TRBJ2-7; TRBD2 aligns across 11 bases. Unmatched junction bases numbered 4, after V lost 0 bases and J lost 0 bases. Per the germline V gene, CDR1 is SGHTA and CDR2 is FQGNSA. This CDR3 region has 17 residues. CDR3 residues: CASSLASGGEISYEQYF. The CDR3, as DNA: TGTGCCAGCAGCTTAGCTAGCGGGGGGGAAATCTCCTACGAGCAGTACTTC.

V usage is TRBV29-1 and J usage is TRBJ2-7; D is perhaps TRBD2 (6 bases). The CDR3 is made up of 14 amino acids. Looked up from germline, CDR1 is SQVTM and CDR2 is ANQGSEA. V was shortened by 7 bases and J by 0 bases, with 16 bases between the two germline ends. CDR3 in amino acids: CSADVRGSSYEQYF. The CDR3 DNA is TGCAGCGCCGACGTTCGGGGGAGCTCCTACGAGCAGTACTTC.

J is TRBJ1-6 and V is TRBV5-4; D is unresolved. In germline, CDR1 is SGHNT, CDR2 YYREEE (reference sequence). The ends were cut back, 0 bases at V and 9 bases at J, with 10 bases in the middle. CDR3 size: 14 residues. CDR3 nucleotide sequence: TGTGCCAGCAGCTTGGGACAAGTGGGTTCACCCCTCCACTTT. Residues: CASSLGQVGSPLHF. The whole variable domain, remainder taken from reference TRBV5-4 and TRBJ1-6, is ETGVTQSPTHLIKTRGQQVTLRCSSQSGHNTVSWYQQALGQGPQFIFQYYREEENGRGNFPPRFSGLQFPNYSSELNVNALELDDSALYLCASSLGQVGSPLHFGNGTRLTVT.

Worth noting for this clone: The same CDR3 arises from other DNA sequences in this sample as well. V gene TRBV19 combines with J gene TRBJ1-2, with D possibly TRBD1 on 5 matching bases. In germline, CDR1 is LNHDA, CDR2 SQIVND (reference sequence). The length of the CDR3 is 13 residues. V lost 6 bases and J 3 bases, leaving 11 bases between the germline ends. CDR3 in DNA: TGTGCCAGTAGCCCCCGGGGGGACTATGGCTACACCTTC. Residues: CASSPRGDYGYTF.

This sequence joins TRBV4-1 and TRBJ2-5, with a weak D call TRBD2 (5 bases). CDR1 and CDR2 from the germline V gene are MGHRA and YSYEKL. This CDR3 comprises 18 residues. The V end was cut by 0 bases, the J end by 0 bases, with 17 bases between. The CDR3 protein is CASSQDRVGRRYQETQYF. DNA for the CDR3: TGCGCCAGCAGCCAAGATCGGGTAGGGAGAAGGTACCAAGAGACCCAGTACTTC.

The CDR3 sequence is CASSLSRAGGITDTQYF. Here the CDR3 DNA reads TGTGCCAGCAGTTTATCCCGAGCGGGGGGGATCACAGATACGCAGTATTTT. The V and J genes are TRBV28 and TRBJ2-3, with 10 bases matching TRBD2. Germline CDR1 and CDR2: MDHEN and SYDVKM. The CDR3 covers 17 residues. Germline trimming cut 1 base from V and 2 bases from J; bases unmatched to any gene: 6.

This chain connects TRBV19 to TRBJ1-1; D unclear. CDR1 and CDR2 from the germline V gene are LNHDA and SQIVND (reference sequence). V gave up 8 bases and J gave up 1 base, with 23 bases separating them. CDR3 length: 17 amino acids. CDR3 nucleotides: TGTGCCAGTTCGCTTGTTAGGGTGCGGGAGAGGAACACTGAAGCTTTCTTT. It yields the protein CASSLVRVRERNTEAFF.

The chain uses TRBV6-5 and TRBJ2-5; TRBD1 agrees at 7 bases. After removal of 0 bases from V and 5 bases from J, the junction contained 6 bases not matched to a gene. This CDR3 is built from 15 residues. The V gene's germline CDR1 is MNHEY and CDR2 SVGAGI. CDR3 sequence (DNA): TGTGCCAGCAGTTACTCGAAGGGGGCATGGGAGACCCAGTACTTC. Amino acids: CASSYSKGAWETQYF.

The CDR3, as DNA: TGTGCCAGCAGCTTGTACGGGGATAACACTGAAGCTTTCTTT. Protein product: CASSLYGDNTEAFF. The chain employs TRBV5-8 and TRBJ1-1, with D uncertain. The CDR3 has 14 residues. Germline CDR1 is SGHTS and CDR2 is YDEGEE. Trimming left V 1 base short and J 2 bases short, with 9 bases between.

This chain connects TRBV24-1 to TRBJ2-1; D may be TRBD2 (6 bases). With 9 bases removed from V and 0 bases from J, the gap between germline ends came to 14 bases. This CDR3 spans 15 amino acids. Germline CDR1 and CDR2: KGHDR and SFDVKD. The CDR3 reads CATRERSSSYNEQFF. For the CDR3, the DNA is TGTGCCACCCGGGAGCGGAGCAGCTCCTACAATGAGCAGTTCTTC.

In nucleotides, the CDR3 is TGTGCCAGCAGCTTGGGTCGGGGGGCCACAGAGACCCAGTACTTC. Amino acids: CASSLGRGATETQYF. The chain combines TRBV7-2 with TRBJ2-5; tentatively, D is TRBD2 (7 bases). The CDR3 totals 15 residues. Germline V gene sequence: CDR1 SGHTA, CDR2 FQGNSA. Trimming removed 3 bases from V and 4 bases from J, with 15 bases in between.

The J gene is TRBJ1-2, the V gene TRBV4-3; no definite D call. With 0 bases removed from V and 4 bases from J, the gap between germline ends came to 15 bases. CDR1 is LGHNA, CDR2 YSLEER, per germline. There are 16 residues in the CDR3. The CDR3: CASSQDMQARIYGYTF. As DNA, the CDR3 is TGCGCCAGCAGCCAAGATATGCAGGCAAGAATCTATGGCTACACCTTC.

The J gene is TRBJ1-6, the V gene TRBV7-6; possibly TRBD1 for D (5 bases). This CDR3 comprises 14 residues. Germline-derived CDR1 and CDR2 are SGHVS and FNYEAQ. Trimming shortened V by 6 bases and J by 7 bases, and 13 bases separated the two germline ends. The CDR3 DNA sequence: TGTGCCAGCAGGCCCCCAGGGCACAATTCACCCCTCCACTTT. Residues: CASRPPGHNSPLHF.

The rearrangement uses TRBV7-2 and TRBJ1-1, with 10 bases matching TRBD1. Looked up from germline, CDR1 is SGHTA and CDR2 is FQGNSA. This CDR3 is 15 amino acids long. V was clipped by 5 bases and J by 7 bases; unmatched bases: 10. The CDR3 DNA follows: TGTGCCAGCAGCGGAGAGACAGGGGGCATGAATGAAGCTTTCTTT. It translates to CASSGETGGMNEAFF.

CDR3 protein: CASNPGSTPEAFF. CDR3 bases: TGTGCCAGCAACCCAGGGTCTACGCCTGAAGCTTTCTTT. This chain uses TRBV6-5 with TRBJ1-1; a weak D match, TRBD1 (5 bases). The germline CDR1 and CDR2 sequences are MNHEY and SVGAGI. The CDR3 has 13 amino acids. V shed 7 bases and J shed 6 bases, with 15 bases lying between them.

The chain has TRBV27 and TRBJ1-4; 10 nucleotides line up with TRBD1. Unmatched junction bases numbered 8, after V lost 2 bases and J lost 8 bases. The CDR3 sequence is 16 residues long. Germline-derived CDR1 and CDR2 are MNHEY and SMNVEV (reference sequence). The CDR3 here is CASSLTGTGVGEKLFF. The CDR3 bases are TGTGCCAGCAGTTTAACCGGGACAGGGGTCGGCGAAAAACTGTTTTTT.

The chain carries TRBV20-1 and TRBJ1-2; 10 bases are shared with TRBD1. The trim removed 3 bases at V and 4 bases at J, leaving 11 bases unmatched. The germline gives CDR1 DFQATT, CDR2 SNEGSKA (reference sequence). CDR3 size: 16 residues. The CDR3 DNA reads TGCAGTGCTAGTCTTACCCCGGGACAGGGGTTCTATGGCTACACCTTC. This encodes CSASLTPGQGFYGYTF.

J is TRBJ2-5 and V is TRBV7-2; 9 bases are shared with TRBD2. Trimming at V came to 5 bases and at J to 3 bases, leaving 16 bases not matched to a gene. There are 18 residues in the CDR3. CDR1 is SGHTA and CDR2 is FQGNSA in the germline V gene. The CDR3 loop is CASSTRIRAGGAKETQYF. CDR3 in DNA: TGTGCCAGCAGCACTAGGATAAGGGCGGGGGGGGCTAAAGAGACCCAGTACTTC.